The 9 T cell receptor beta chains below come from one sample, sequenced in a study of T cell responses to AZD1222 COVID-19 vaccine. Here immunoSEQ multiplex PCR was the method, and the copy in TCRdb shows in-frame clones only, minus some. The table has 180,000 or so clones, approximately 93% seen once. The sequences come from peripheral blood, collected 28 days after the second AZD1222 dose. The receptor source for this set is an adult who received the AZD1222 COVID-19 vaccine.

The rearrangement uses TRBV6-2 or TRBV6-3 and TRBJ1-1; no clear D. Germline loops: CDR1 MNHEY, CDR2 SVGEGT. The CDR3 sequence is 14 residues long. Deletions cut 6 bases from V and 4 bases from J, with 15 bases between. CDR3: CASSARGVSTEAFF. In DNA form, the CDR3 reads TGTGCCAGCAGCGCCCGAGGAGTGAGCACTGAAGCTTTCTTT.

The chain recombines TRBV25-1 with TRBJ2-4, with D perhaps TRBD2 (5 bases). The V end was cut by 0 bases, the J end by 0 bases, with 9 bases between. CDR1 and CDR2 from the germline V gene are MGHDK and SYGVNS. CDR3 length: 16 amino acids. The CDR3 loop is CASSEYGSPAKNIQYF. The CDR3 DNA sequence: TGTGCCAGCAGTGAATATGGGAGTCCAGCCAAAAACATTCAGTACTTC.

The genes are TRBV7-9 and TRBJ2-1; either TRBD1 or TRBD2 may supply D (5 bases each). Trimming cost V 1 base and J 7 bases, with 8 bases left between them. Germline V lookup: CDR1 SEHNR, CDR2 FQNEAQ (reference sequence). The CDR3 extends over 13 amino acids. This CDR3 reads CASSLGGSNEQFF. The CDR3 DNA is TGTGCCAGCAGCTTAGGGGGGTCGAATGAGCAGTTCTTC.

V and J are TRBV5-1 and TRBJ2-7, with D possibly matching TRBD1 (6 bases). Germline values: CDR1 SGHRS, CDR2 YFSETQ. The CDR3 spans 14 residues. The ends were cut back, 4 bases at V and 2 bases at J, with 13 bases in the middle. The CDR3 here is CASSDRTGTYEQYF. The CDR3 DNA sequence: TGCGCCAGCAGCGACAGGACGGGGACCTACGAGCAGTACTTC.

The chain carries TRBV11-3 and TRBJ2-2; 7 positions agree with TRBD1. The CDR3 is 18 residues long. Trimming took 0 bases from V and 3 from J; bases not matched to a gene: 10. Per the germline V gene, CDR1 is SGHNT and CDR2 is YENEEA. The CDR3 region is CASSLDRIGQADTGELFF. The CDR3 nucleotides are TGTGCCAGCAGCTTAGATCGTATAGGACAGGCCGACACCGGGGAGCTGTTTTTT.

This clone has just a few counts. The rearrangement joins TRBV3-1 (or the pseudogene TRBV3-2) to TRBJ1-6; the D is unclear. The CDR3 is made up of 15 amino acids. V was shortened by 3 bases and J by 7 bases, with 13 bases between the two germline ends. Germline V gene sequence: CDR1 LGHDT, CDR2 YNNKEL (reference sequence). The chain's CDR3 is CASSHPKGENSPLHF. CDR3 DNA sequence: TGTGCCAGCAGCCATCCCAAGGGTGAGAATTCACCCCTCCACTTT.

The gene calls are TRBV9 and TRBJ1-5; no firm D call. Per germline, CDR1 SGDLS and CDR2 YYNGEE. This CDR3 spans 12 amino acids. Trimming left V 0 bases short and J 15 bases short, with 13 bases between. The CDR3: CASSVVNGIWHF. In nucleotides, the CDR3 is TGTGCCAGCAGCGTAGTAAATGGAATATGGCATTTT.

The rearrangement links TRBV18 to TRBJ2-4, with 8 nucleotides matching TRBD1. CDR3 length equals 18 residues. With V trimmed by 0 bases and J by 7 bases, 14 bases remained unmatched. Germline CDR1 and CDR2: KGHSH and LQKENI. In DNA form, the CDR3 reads TGTGCCAGCTCACCACCAGGACTCCAATTAAGGACAGGGAACATTCAGTACTTC. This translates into CASSPPGLQLRTGNIQYF.

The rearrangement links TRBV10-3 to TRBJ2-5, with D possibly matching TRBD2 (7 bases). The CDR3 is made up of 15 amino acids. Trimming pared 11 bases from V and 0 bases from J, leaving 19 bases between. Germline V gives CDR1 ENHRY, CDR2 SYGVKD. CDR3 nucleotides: TGTGCCGCTAAGTCTAGCGGACAGTACCAAGAGACCCAGTACTTC. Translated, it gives CAAKSSGQYQETQYF.